The TCR beta chain described here comes from a study of blood T cell repertoires in COVID-19. Study-level information: Sites across the United States, Italy and Spain contributed samples from acute and convalescent COVID-19. PBMCs, B-cell-depleted T cells, or T cells provided the cDNA or gDNA that made up the material.

Followed longitudinally, the Seattle patients had been enrolled during active infection. As handled by the study authors: For nucleated cells, counts were estimated from reference gene primer amplification. TCRdb's table, derived via immunoSEQ multiplex PCR, lists solely in-frame clones and lacks some. From that table come the V and J calls and clone size; the DNA was used to work out D and trimming. This repertoire shows about 410,000 clones, 89% found once; its top ten account for about 1.4%. Germline V gene data show CDR1 as GTSNPN and CDR2 as SVGIG (reference sequence). V was pared by 0 bases and J by 5 bases, with 11 bases between. This CDR3 is 14 amino acids long.

The sequence was obtained from a woman aged 40-49 years with COVID-19, enrolled during active disease. This chain uses TRBV30 with TRBJ1-3; no firm D call. The sequenced sample consisted of peripheral blood. CDR3 in DNA: TGTGCCTGGAGTGTACTGAGCGCGCGAAACACCATATATTTT. It specifies CAWSVLSARNTIYF. The full variable domain, completed using reference TRBV30 and TRBJ1-3, is SQTIHQWPATLVQPVGSPLSLECTVEGTSNPNLYWYRQAAGRGLQLLFYSVGIGQISSEVPQNLSASRPQDRQFILSSKKLLLSDSGFYLCAWSVLSARNTIYFGEGSWLTVV.